The rows below give T cell receptor beta chains drawn from one sample of a study of T cell repertoires in cytomegalovirus infection. TCRdb analysed the reads with MiXCR anew, one entry per CDR3 protein. The data show a few hundred thousand distinct CDR3 sequences, with 40% seen just once and about 48% held by the top ten. Their target antigens are unknown. This material consisted of cultured PBMCs, taken from culture after CMV antigen stimulation. These receptors were obtained from a human donor in good health (CMV status not recorded). Some clones in this sample may be carry-over from other donors' samples. Both conserved end residues are part of each CDR3. D genes are given only for firm matches. Clone size is stated in some rows and not others, as once, few, many or a class when expanded.

v_call: TRBV6-1
clone_size: few
j_call: TRBJ2-3
d_call: TRBD2
cdr3_aa: CASSEAWTSGSTDTQYF
cdr3_nt: TGTGCCAGCAGTGAAGCTTGGACTAGCGGGAGCACAGATACGCAGTATTTT

v_call: TRBV7-6
clone_size: .
j_call: TRBJ2-7
d_call: .
cdr3_aa: CASSTLNEYEQYF
cdr3_nt: TGTGCCAGCAGCACTCTCAATGAGTACGAGCAGTACTTC

v_call: TRBV7-8
clone_size: .
j_call: TRBJ2-5
d_call: .
cdr3_aa: CASSLSSLGTQYF
cdr3_nt: TGTGCCAGCAGCTTATCATCCCTCGGGACCCAGTACTTC

v_call: TRBV7-2
clone_size: many
j_call: TRBJ2-5
d_call: .
cdr3_aa: CASSSRTTQETQYF
cdr3_nt: TGTGCCAGCAGCTCCCGGACTACCCAAGAGACCCAGTACTTC

v_call: TRBV6-1
clone_size: .
j_call: TRBJ1-6
d_call: TRBD1
cdr3_aa: CASSEVDRGGSPLHF
cdr3_nt: TGTGCCAGCAGTGAAGTAGACAGGGGAGGATCACCCCTCCACTTT

v_call: TRBV7-2
clone_size: few
j_call: TRBJ1-2
d_call: TRBD1
cdr3_aa: CASSLRDGQGRGYTF
cdr3_nt: TGTGCCAGCAGCTTAAGAGATGGACAGGGTAGGGGCTACACCTTC

v_call: TRBV7-2
clone_size: few
j_call: TRBJ1-1
d_call: .
cdr3_aa: CASSLKYLGGAFTEAFF
cdr3_nt: TGTGCCAGCAGCTTAAAGTACCTGGGGGGCGCGTTCACTGAAGCTTTCTTT

v_call: TRBV12-3/TRBV12-4
clone_size: .
j_call: TRBJ1-5
d_call: .
cdr3_aa: CASQFGWDQPQHF
cdr3_nt: TGTGCCAGCCAGTTTGGATGGGACCAGCCCCAGCATTTT

v_call: TRBV6-2/TRBV6-3
clone_size: few
j_call: TRBJ1-4
d_call: .
cdr3_aa: CASRRDGNEKLFF
cdr3_nt: TGTGCCAGCAGACGGGACGGGAATGAAAAACTGTTTTTT

v_call: TRBV7-9
clone_size: few
j_call: TRBJ1-1
d_call: .
cdr3_aa: CASSFPPADTEAFF
cdr3_nt: TGTGCCAGCAGCTTCCCACCGGCTGACACTGAAGCTTTCTTT

v_call: TRBV7-2
clone_size: .
j_call: TRBJ1-3
d_call: .
cdr3_aa: CASSLRAGGNTIYF
cdr3_nt: TGTGCCAGCAGCTTAAGGGCAGGGGGAAACACCATATATTTT

v_call: TRBV11-3
clone_size: few
j_call: TRBJ1-3
d_call: .
cdr3_aa: CASSAGAKLGSAQTSGNTIYF
cdr3_nt: TGTGCCAGCAGCGCCGGGGCGAAGTTGGGTTCCGCCCAGACCTCTGGAAACACCATATATTTT

v_call: TRBV2
clone_size: .
j_call: TRBJ1-4
d_call: .
cdr3_aa: CASSRTTNEKLFF
cdr3_nt: TGTGCCAGCAGCAGAACAACTAATGAAAAACTGTTTTTT